This entry lists 16 T cell receptor beta chains sequenced from one sample in a study of early T cells in non-severe SARS-CoV-2 infection. TCRdb reprocessed the 5' RACE reads with MiXCR, giving one entry per CDR3 protein. The repertoire consists of about 94,000 distinct CDR3 sequences, with roughly an eighth occurring once and the leading ten covering around 2.5%. Sequencing input: whole blood. The receptors stem from an adult who was a healthcare worker with PCR-confirmed SARS-CoV-2 infection or an uninfected control (not recorded which).

This CDR3 reads CASSFRDRGYEQYF. DNA of the CDR3: TGTGCCAGCAGTTTCCGGGACAGGGGTTACGAGCAGTACTTC. This rearrangement joins TRBV12-3 or TRBV12-4 to TRBJ2-7; 10 bases are a match to TRBD1. The CDR3 runs to 14 residues. V shed 3 bases, J shed 4 bases, and the junction held 3 bases outside the gene matches.

The sample holds a few counts of this clonotype. The chain links TRBV3-1 to TRBJ1-2; unclear D gene. This CDR3 has 14 amino acids. The V gene lost 5 bases and the J gene lost 2 bases, with 12 bases spanning the gap. Germline V lookup: CDR1 LGHDT, CDR2 YNNKEL (reference sequence). The CDR3 reads CASSIQAGNYGYTF. CDR3 bases: TGTGCCAGCAGCATCCAGGCGGGCAACTATGGCTACACCTTC.

The rearrangement joins TRBV10-3 to TRBJ1-2; 10 bases match TRBD1. The CDR3 length is 15 residues. The J segment lost 3 bases and the V segment lost 7 bases, leaving 8 bases of the junction unmatched. Germline CDR1 and CDR2: ENHRY and SYGVKD. In nucleotides, the CDR3 is TGTGCCATCACCGGGGACAGGGGTAAGGACTATGGCTACACCTTC. This gives the protein CAITGDRGKDYGYTF.

The chain carries TRBV3-1 and TRBJ2-5; 9 nucleotides match TRBD2. The CDR3 has 15 residues. Germline CDR1 reads LGHDT; CDR2 reads YNNKEL (reference sequence). V was pared by 3 bases and J by 3 bases, with 5 bases of the junction left unmatched. The CDR3 here is CASSQPPSGEETQYF. The DNA of the CDR3 is TGTGCCAGCAGCCAGCCGCCTAGCGGGGAAGAGACCCAGTACTTC.

This clonotype has at least ten counts. This chain connects TRBV9 to TRBJ2-7; D is tentatively TRBD1 or TRBD2 (5 bases each). CDR1 SGDLS and CDR2 YYNGEE come from the germline V gene. Between the trimmed V and J ends, which lost 0 bases and 1 base, there was a span of 11 bases. The CDR3 has 15 residues. Here the CDR3 DNA reads TGTGCCAGCAGCGTAGACGGGGACGGATCCTACGAGCAGTACTTC. It is translated as CASSVDGDGSYEQYF.

This clonotype was seen only a few times. The chain uses TRBV4-1 and TRBJ1-3; D is unclear. Germline-derived CDR1 and CDR2 are MGHRA and YSYEKL. Trimming took 1 base from V and 0 from J, leaving 13 bases between them. This CDR3 is built from 17 residues. The CDR3 region has the DNA TGCGCCAGCAGCCAAGCTGAGGTTCGATCCTCTGGAAACACCATATATTTT. Translated: CASSQAEVRSSGNTIYF.

This clonotype was counted ten times or more. The CDR3 nucleotides read TGTGCCATCAGTGACCCTAACACCGGGGAGCTGTTTTTT. Encoded protein: CAISDPNTGELFF. The V call is TRBV10-3, the J call TRBJ2-2; no clear D. Trimming shortened V by 3 bases and J by 2 bases, and 4 bases separated the two germline ends. This CDR3 is built from 13 residues. Germline CDR1 reads ENHRY; CDR2 reads SYGVKD.

This clonotype has a handful of counts. The J gene is TRBJ2-7, the V gene TRBV5-6, with D maybe TRBD2 (6 bases). From germline, CDR1 is SGHDT and CDR2 YYEEEE. The V and J ends lost 5 bases and 3 bases respectively, with 18 bases between them. This CDR3 contains 15 residues. The CDR3 loop reads CASRQRGTSVYEQYF. CDR3 nucleotide sequence: TGTGCCAGCAGGCAACGTGGGACTTCAGTCTACGAGCAGTACTTC.

This clonotype has just a few counts. The chain carries TRBV12-3 or TRBV12-4 and TRBJ2-2, with D perhaps matching TRBD2 (5 bases). The CDR3 is 17 residues long. The germline V and J ends were trimmed by 6 bases and 4 bases, with 21 bases remaining between them. CDR3 sequence: CASRERGLLKATGELFF. Here the CDR3 DNA reads TGTGCCAGCAGGGAGAGAGGACTCTTAAAAGCCACCGGGGAGCTGTTTTTT.

This clonotype has ten or more counts. J is TRBJ1-1 and V is TRBV29-1, with 7 positions matching TRBD1. The ends lost 6 bases at V and 5 bases at J; junction bases unmatched: 9. The CDR3 covers 13 residues. Germline lookup yields CDR1 SQVTM and CDR2 ANQGSEA. CDR3 DNA sequence: TGCAGCGTCCGTCGAGGGGGCCGTACTGAAGCTTTCTTT. Protein sequence: CSVRRGGRTEAFF.

In its sample, this clonotype was seen a few times. The chain carries TRBV18 and TRBJ1-6; D is ambiguous. Germline CDR1 KGHSH, CDR2 LQKENI. The CDR3 length is 14 residues. V gave up 4 bases and J gave up 7 bases, with 11 bases separating them. Here the CDR3 reads CASSQQESNSPLHF. CDR3 in DNA: TGTGCCAGCTCACAGCAGGAATCAAATTCACCCCTCCACTTT.

The J gene is TRBJ2-3, the V gene TRBV12-3 or TRBV12-4; possibly TRBD2 for D (6 bases). The germline V and J ends were trimmed by 6 bases and 0 bases, with 13 bases remaining between them. The CDR3 runs 15 residues. In DNA form, the CDR3 reads TGTGCCAGCAGCCCGGGGGTCCCTAGCACAGATACGCAGTATTTT. This sequence encodes CASSPGVPSTDTQYF.

The chain uses TRBV11-2 and TRBJ2-1; TRBD1 aligns across 7 bases. Germline assignment: CDR1 SGHAT and CDR2 FQNNGV. V shed 5 bases, J shed 6 bases, and the junction held 7 bases outside the gene matches. The CDR3 extends over 14 amino acids. This CDR3 reads CASSGSTGINEQFF. CDR3 DNA sequence: TGTGCCAGCAGCGGCTCGACAGGGATCAATGAGCAGTTCTTC.

This sequence joins TRBV11-2 and TRBJ2-7; 9 positions agree with TRBD1. J gave up 4 bases and V 4 bases, and 8 bases lay outside the gene matches. Germline V gene lookup returns CDR1 SGHAT and CDR2 FQNNGV. The CDR3 is 15 residues long. CDR3 coding DNA: TGTGCCAGCAGCTCCTCGGGACAGGGCAGATACGAGCAGTACTTC. Translation: CASSSSGQGRYEQYF.

The chain links TRBV3-1 to TRBJ2-1, with D perhaps matching TRBD2 (6 bases). Germline V CDR1 and CDR2: LGHDT, YNNKEL (reference sequence). Trimming took off 6 bases at V and 10 bases at J, with 13 bases between the two ends. The CDR3 loop spans 12 amino acids. The CDR3 reads CASRDYVSEQFF. In DNA, the CDR3 is TGTGCCAGCAGGGACTACGTCTCCGAGCAGTTCTTC.

J is TRBJ2-2 and V is TRBV28; D perhaps matches TRBD2 (6 bases). The CDR3 has 15 residues. Trimming removed 8 bases from V and 4 bases from J, with 17 bases in between. CDR1 and CDR2 (germline): MDHEN, SYDVKM. CDR3 sequence reads: CASPPGLAITGELFF. The DNA for the CDR3 is TGTGCCAGCCCTCCCGGGCTAGCGATCACCGGGGAGCTGTTTTTT.